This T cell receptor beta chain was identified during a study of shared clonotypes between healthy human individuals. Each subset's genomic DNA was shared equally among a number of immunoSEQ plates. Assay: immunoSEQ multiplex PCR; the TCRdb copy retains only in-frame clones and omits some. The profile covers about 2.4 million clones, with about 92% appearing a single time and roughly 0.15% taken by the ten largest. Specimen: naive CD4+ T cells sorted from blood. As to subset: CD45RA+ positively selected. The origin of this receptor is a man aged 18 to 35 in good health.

CDR3 in amino acids: CASSGAGALAGELFF. CDR3 nucleotides: TGTGCCAGCAGTGGAGCGGGAGCGCTAGCCGGGGAGCTGTTTTTT. V gene TRBV2 combines with J gene TRBJ2-2; TRBD2 aligns across 8 bases. The V and J ends lost 4 bases and 6 bases, in that order; junction bases with no gene match: 7. CDR3 size: 15 residues. Germline V gives CDR1 SNHLY, CDR2 FYNNEI.